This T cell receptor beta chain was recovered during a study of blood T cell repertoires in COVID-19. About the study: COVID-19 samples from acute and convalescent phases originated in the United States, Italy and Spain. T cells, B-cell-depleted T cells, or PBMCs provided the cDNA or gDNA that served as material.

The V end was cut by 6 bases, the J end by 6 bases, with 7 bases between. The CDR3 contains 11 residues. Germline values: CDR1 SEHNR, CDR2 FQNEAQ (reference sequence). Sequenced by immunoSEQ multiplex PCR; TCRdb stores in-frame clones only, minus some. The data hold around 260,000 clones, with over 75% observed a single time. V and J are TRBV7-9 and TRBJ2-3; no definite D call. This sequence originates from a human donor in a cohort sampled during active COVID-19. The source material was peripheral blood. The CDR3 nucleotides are TGTGCCAGCAGATATAGCGATACGCAGTATTTT. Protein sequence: CASRYSDTQYF.